These 11 T cell receptor beta chains were sequenced from one sample in a study of T-cell memory formation after mild COVID-19. MiXCR, applied by TCRdb to the 5' RACE reads, yields one record per CDR3 protein. The table has approximately 340,000 distinct CDR3 sequences, over 10% seen once. Input material: PBMCs or a T cell subset sorted from them (not recorded which). Every receptor here comes from a man in his late teens or twenties who had mild COVID-19 (a few samples of this study predate the infection). Cell type and time point are not known.

This clonotype was detected only a few times. The rearrangement links TRBV9 to TRBJ2-1, with a weak D call TRBD1 (5 bases). The germline V gene encodes CDR1 SGDLS and CDR2 YYNGEE. The V end was cut by 4 bases, the J end by 3 bases, with 11 bases between. CDR3 length equals 14 residues. The CDR3 DNA reads TGTGCCAGCAGCACCGACAGTTACTACAATGAGCAGTTCTTC. Residues: CASSTDSYYNEQFF.

This clonotype has more than one count but fewer than ten. The chain carries TRBV2 and TRBJ1-5; D perhaps matches TRBD1 (5 bases). Germline V gene sequence: CDR1 SNHLY, CDR2 FYNNEI. V was trimmed by 3 bases and J by 5 bases, leaving 14 bases between them. This CDR3 has 15 amino acids. The DNA of the CDR3 is TGTGCCAGCAGTGAGACCACCATCAGGGATCAGCCCCAGCATTTT. The encoded protein is CASSETTIRDQPQHF.

The chain links TRBV18 to TRBJ2-2; TRBD1 agrees at 10 bases. The CDR3 is 15 amino acids. Germline V gene sequence: CDR1 KGHSH, CDR2 LQKENI. Trimming cost V 3 bases and J 6 bases; bases outside gene matches: 4. The CDR3 sequence is CASSPDRGLSGELFF. CDR3 coding DNA: TGTGCCAGCTCACCCGACAGGGGGCTTTCCGGGGAGCTGTTTTTT.

Only a few counts were recorded for this clonotype. V is TRBV18 and J is TRBJ1-1, with TRBD1 matching over 7 bases. Germline V gives CDR1 KGHSH, CDR2 LQKENI. The CDR3 is made up of 16 amino acids. The V gene end was trimmed by 0 bases and the J gene end by 0 bases; junction bases not matched to a gene: 4. This CDR3 is CASSPPTGSVNTEAFF. CDR3 nucleotide sequence: TGTGCCAGCTCACCACCGACAGGGAGCGTGAACACTGAAGCTTTCTTT.

The chain employs TRBV12-3 or TRBV12-4 and TRBJ1-4, with TRBD1 identical over 7 bases. CDR3 length: 18 residues. V trimming: 4 bases; J trimming: 0 bases; junction bases outside the gene matches: 11. In DNA form, the CDR3 reads TGTGCCAGCAGTTCCGCAGGGGGGAGACATCCAACTAATGAAAAACTGTTTTTT. Translating it yields CASSSAGGRHPTNEKLFF.

In its sample, this clonotype was seen many times. This chain links TRBV20-1 with TRBJ2-1; 7 bases are a match to TRBD1. Trimming cost V 0 bases and J 8 bases; bases outside gene matches: 10. There are 15 residues in the CDR3. Per the germline V gene, CDR1 is DFQATT and CDR2 is SNEGSKA (reference sequence). CDR3 coding DNA: TGCAGTGCTAGAGATTCGGACAGGCTTGGGGATGAGCAGTTCTTC. Its translation: CSARDSDRLGDEQFF.

This clonotype was recorded a few times. CDR3 residues: CASSFPARGQFF. The CDR3 DNA follows: TGTGCCAGCAGTTTCCCGGCAAGGGGACAGTTCTTC. This chain joins TRBV6-2 or TRBV6-3 and TRBJ2-1; D possibly corresponds to TRBD1 (5 bases). The V gene's germline CDR1 is MNHEY and CDR2 SVGEGT. This CDR3 comprises 12 residues. V shed 4 bases and J shed 13 bases, with 14 bases lying between them.

This rearrangement joins TRBV5-4 to TRBJ1-2; D gene ambiguous. V was pared by 4 bases and J by 6 bases, with 13 bases between. This CDR3 is built from 13 residues. CDR1 and CDR2 from the germline V gene are SGHNT and YYREEE (reference sequence). The CDR3 DNA reads TGTGCCAGCAGCCCGGTTGGCCGGGATGGCTACACCTTC. Its translation is CASSPVGRDGYTF.

The V and J genes are TRBV27 and TRBJ1-1; TRBD1 might be the D (5 bases). Trimming pared 9 bases from V and 1 base from J, leaving 6 bases between. Germline assignment: CDR1 MNHEY and CDR2 SMNVEV (reference sequence). This CDR3 is 11 amino acids long. The CDR3 nucleotides read TGTGCCAGTCAGGGGAACACTGAAGCTTTCTTT. Amino acid sequence: CASQGNTEAFF.

The chain has TRBV7-2 and TRBJ2-1, with D unclear. V gave up 5 bases and J gave up 10 bases, with 12 bases separating them. CDR1 and CDR2 (germline): SGHTA, FQGNSA. There are 12 residues in the CDR3. CDR3 DNA sequence: TGTGCCAGCAGCCCCCGGGTTACCGAGCAGTTCTTC. Protein sequence: CASSPRVTEQFF.

V is TRBV29-1 and J is TRBJ2-4, with no clear D. The CDR3 length is 11 residues. CDR1 and CDR2 (germline): SQVTM, ANQGSEA. Trimming left V 6 bases short and J 3 bases short, with 6 bases between. CDR3 coding DNA: TGCAGCGTCCGGTACAAAAACATTCAGTACTTC. Translation gives CSVRYKNIQYF.